This TCR beta chain was identified in a study of blood T cell repertoires in COVID-19. Study information: Nucleic acid was either cDNA or gDNA, and it came from T cells, B-cell-depleted T cells, or PBMCs.

Germline CDR1 reads SGHVS; CDR2 reads FQNEAQ. V gave up 4 bases and J gave up 2 bases, with 9 bases separating them. This CDR3 region has 13 residues. Clones were read by immunoSEQ multiplex PCR, and TCRdb kept only the in-frame ones, dropping some. The sample carries roughly 700,000 clones, about 87% recorded once. The sample comprised peripheral blood. This TCR derives from a young woman with acute or convalescent COVID-19. The chain couples TRBV7-8 to TRBJ2-7, with no clear D. CDR3 protein: CASSSTRAYEQYF. As DNA, the CDR3 is TGTGCCAGCAGCTCCACACGTGCCTACGAGCAGTACTTC.